Listed below are T cell receptor beta chains from one sample, sequenced in a study of human thymus T cells. TCRdb's table, derived via immunoSEQ multiplex PCR, lists solely in-frame clones and lacks some. Here the sample spans about 60,000 clones, over 85% being singletons. The sample comprised blood. All receptors derive from a boy younger than two with a congenital heart defect but otherwise immunologically healthy. Both conserved end residues are part of each CDR3. Fields, in order: J gene, D gene, clone size, V gene, CDR3 DNA, CDR3 protein. D genes are given only for firm matches. Size tells how often a clone was seen (once, few, many) or the class of an expanded clone, and some rows leave it out.

>TRBJ2-1|-|-|TRBV4-2
TGTGCCAGCAGCCAAGGGGGATACAATGAGCAGTTCTTC
CASSQGGYNEQFF
>TRBJ1-6|-|-|TRBV4-1
TGCGCCAGCAGCCAAGTGTGGCAGTTTAATTCACCCCTCCACTTT
CASSQVWQFNSPLHF
>TRBJ2-7|-|-|TRBV19
TGTGCCAGTAGTCTTGGAGGTCGGGGTACGTACGAGCAGTACTTC
CASSLGGRGTYEQYF
>TRBJ1-4|-|-|TRBV5-6
TGTGCCAGCAGCTTGGCCTTTCGGGGGTTGGATGAAAAACTGTTTTTT
CASSLAFRGLDEKLFF
>TRBJ1-2|TRBD1|-|TRBV7-2
TGTGCCAGCAGCCCGAGGACAGGGTATGGCTACACCTTC
CASSPRTGYGYTF
>TRBJ2-3|-|-|TRBV19
TGTGCCAGTAGTATAGCGGGAGACACAGATACGCAGTATTTT
CASSIAGDTDTQYF
>TRBJ2-7|-|-|TRBV9
TGTGCCAGCAGCGTAGGGGGTCTCCTTGACGAGCAGTACTTC
CASSVGGLLDEQYF
>TRBJ1-3|-|-|TRBV5-1
TGCGCCAGCAGCTTACAGGGTACTTTTGGAAACACCATATATTTT
CASSLQGTFGNTIYF
>TRBJ2-2|TRBD2|once|TRBV2
TGTGCCTCAAAAGCGGGGGAGAACACCGGGGAGCTGTTTTTT
CASKAGENTGELFF
>TRBJ2-2|-|-|TRBV4-2
TGTGCCAGCAGCCAAGACAGGTTTTACACCGGGGAGCTGTTTTTT
CASSQDRFYTGELFF
>TRBJ2-7|TRBD1|-|TRBV5-6
TGTGCCAGCAGCTTGTTGGGGACACAGGGGATGGCAGGCGAGCAGTACTTC
CASSLLGTQGMAGEQYF
>TRBJ1-2|TRBD1|-|TRBV6-5
TGTGCCAGCAGTTACTCAGACAGGGGATACTATGGCTACACCTTC
CASSYSDRGYYGYTF
>TRBJ1-2|-|-|TRBV6-5
TGTGCCAGCAGTTACAGGGGCCCTTCCTATGGCTACACCTTC
CASSYRGPSYGYTF
>TRBJ2-2|TRBD2|-|TRBV18
TGTGCCAGCTCACTCCGAGCGGGGGCGAACACCGGGGAGCTGTTTTTT
CASSLRAGANTGELFF
>TRBJ2-1|-|-|TRBV15
TGTGCCACCAGCACGGGGCACAATGAGCAGTTCTTC
CATSTGHNEQFF
>TRBJ2-1|-|-|TRBV5-4
TGTGCCAGCCGACTTTGGGGGGCCGCTTACAATGAGCAGTTCTTC
CASRLWGAAYNEQFF
>TRBJ1-5|-|-|TRBV5-1
TGCGCCAGCAGCTTGCAGGGAATGGTTCATCAGCCCCAGCATTTT
CASSLQGMVHQPQHF
>TRBJ1-4|-|-|TRBV5-6
TGTGCCAGCAGCGGCCCCCAGGGCCCGGGGGAAAAACTGTTTTTT
CASSGPQGPGEKLFF
>TRBJ2-2|-|once|TRBV21-1
TGTGCCAGCAGCAAAATGGTGCTTACCGGGGAGCTGTTTTTT
CASSKMVLTGELFF
>TRBJ2-1|-|-|TRBV28
TGTGCCAGCAGTCCACGACACAATGAGCAGTTCTTC
CASSPRHNEQFF
>TRBJ2-4|TRBD1|-|TRBV19
TGTGCCAGTAGTCAGACAGGGGCGGACATTCAGTACTTC
CASSQTGADIQYF
>TRBJ2-7|TRBD2|once|TRBV7-9
TGTGCCAGCAGCTCATTTCGACTAGCGGGAGGAACCTACGAGCAGTACTTC
CASSSFRLAGGTYEQYF
>TRBJ2-2|-|-|TRBV7-2
TGTGCCAGCAGCTTTAAGGAAAGGATACGGGGAGACCCCGGGGAGCTGTTTTTT
CASSFKERIRGDPGELFF
>TRBJ1-4|TRBD1|few|TRBV28
TGTGCCAGTAGTGCGACAGGGGGCGATGAAAAACTGTTTTTT
CASSATGGDEKLFF
>TRBJ1-5|TRBD1|-|TRBV2
TGTGCCAGCAGTGAGTGGGGACAGGGGGCAGGTCAGCCCCAGCATTTT
CASSEWGQGAGQPQHF
>TRBJ2-7|-|-|TRBV4-1
TGCGCCAGCTCTTTTCAGGATTCCTACGAGCAGTACTTC
CASSFQDSYEQYF
>TRBJ2-2|TRBD2|-|TRBV5-4
TGTGCCAGCAGCTTGGGAAGCGGGAGGGGTACCGGGGAGCTGTTTTTT
CASSLGSGRGTGELFF
>TRBJ2-3|-|-|TRBV11-2
TGTGCCAGCAGCCTGACGTCCACGGTTTGGGTTGGGGGGGATACGCAGTATTTT
CASSLTSTVWVGGDTQYF
>TRBJ1-1|-|-|TRBV5-6
TGTGCCAGCAGCTTGAACACTGAAGCTTTCTTT
CASSLNTEAFF
>TRBJ2-1|TRBD1|-|TRBV4-1
TGCGCCAGCAGCCAGATAGACAGGGGGCGGGGACACAATGAGCAGTTCTTC
CASSQIDRGRGHNEQFF
>TRBJ1-2|TRBD1|-|TRBV18
TGTGCCAGCTCTCCTGGGGCAGGGGGCGACTATGGCTACACCTTC
CASSPGAGGDYGYTF
>TRBJ2-7|-|-|TRBV21-1
TGTGCCAGCTGCCCGAGATTGGAGCAGTACTTC
CASCPRLEQYF
>TRBJ2-7|TRBD1|-|TRBV5-6
TGTGCCAGCAGCTTGGTGGGACAGGGGCTCGACGAGCAGTACTTC
CASSLVGQGLDEQYF
>TRBJ2-5|-|-|TRBV7-2
TGTGCCAGCAGCTTAGCGCGGACCCAAGAGACCCAGTACTTC
CASSLARTQETQYF
>TRBJ1-1|TRBD1|-|TRBV10-2
TGCGCCAGCAGTGAAATGGGACAGGGGGAAGCTTTCTTT
CASSEMGQGEAFF
>TRBJ2-7|-|-|TRBV28
TGTGCCAGCAGGGACCTCTACGAGCAGTACTTC
CASRDLYEQYF
>TRBJ1-5|-|once|TRBV12-5
TGTGCTAGTGGTTTGGCCCCCTGGGGGTCTGGAGGTAGCAATCAGCCCCAGCATTTT
CASGLAPWGSGGSNQPQHF
>TRBJ2-3|-|-|TRBV21-1
TGTGCCAGCAGCACCCGACAGGGGGAGAGCACAGATACGCAGTATTTT
CASSTRQGESTDTQYF
>TRBJ2-5|TRBD2|-|TRBV5-6
TGTGCCAGCAGCTTAGGACTAGCGGCGCAACAAGAGACCCAGTACTTC
CASSLGLAAQQETQYF
>TRBJ1-3|-|-|TRBV28
TGTGCCAGCAGCAAGGCGTGGTTGGACACCATATATTTT
CASSKAWLDTIYF
>TRBJ1-3|-|-|TRBV10-3
TGTGCCATCAGTGGCGGGGAGACGATAGGAAACACCATATATTTT
CAISGGETIGNTIYF
>TRBJ2-3|-|few|TRBV6-4
TGTGCCAGCAGTTGGGGGGCTAGCCTAGATACGCAGTATTTT
CASSWGASLDTQYF
>TRBJ2-3|TRBD2|-|TRBV6-1
TGTGCCAGCAGTGCCGGACTAGCGGGAGTGGGGAATACGCAGTATTTT
CASSAGLAGVGNTQYF
>TRBJ2-2|TRBD2|-|TRBV28
TGTGCCAGCAGTCCAACGATAAGTACTAGCGGGAACACCGGGGAGCTGTTTTTT
CASSPTISTSGNTGELFF
>TRBJ1-1|-|-|TRBV5-4
TGTGCCAGCAGCTTGGATTGGGTGACTGAAGCTTTCTTT
CASSLDWVTEAFF
>TRBJ1-5|TRBD1|-|TRBV6-5
TGTGCCAGCAGCTTTACAGGGGAACACAATCAGCCCCAGCATTTT
CASSFTGEHNQPQHF